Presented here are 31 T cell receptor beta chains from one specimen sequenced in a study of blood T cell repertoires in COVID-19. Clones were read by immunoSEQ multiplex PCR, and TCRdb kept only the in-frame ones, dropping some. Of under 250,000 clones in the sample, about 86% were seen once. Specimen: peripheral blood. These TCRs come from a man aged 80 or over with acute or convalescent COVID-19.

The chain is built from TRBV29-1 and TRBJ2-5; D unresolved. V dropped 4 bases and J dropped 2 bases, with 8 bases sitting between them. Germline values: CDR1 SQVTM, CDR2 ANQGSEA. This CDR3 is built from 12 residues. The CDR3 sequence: CSVGERQETQYF. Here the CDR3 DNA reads TGCAGCGTTGGTGAGCGACAAGAGACCCAGTACTTC.

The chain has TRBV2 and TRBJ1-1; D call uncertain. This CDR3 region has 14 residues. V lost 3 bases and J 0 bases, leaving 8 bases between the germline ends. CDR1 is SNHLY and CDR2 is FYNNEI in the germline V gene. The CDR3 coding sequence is TGTGCCAGCAGTGAGTCGGTTATGAACACTGAAGCTTTCTTT. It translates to CASSESVMNTEAFF.

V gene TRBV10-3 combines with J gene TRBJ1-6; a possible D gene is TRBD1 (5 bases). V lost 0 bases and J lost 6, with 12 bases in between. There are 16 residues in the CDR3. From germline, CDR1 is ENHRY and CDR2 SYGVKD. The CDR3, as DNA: TGTGCCATCAGTGAGTCCCCAGGGAGGGCTAATTCACCCCTCCACTTT. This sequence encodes CAISESPGRANSPLHF.

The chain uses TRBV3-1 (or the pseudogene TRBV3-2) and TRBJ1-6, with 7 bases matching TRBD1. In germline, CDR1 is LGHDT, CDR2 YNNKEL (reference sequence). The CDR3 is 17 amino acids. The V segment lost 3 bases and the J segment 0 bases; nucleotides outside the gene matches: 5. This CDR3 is CASSHGQASSYNSPLHF. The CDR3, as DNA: TGTGCCAGCAGCCATGGACAGGCGAGCTCCTATAATTCACCCCTCCACTTT.

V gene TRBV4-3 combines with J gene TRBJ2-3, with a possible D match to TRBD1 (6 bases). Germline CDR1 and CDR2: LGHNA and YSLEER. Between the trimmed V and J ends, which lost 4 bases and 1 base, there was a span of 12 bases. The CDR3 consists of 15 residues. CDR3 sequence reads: CASSLQGAGTDTQYF. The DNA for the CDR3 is TGCGCCAGCAGCCTACAGGGTGCCGGCACAGATACGCAGTATTTT.

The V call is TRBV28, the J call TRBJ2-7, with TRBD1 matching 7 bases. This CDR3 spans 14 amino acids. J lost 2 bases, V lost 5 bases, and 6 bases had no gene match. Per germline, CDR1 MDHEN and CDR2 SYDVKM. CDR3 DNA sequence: TGTGCCAGCAGTATCCGACAGGGAACCTACGAGCAGTACTTC. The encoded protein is CASSIRQGTYEQYF.

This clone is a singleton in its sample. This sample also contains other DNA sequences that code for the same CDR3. In nucleotides, the CDR3 is TGTGCCAGCAGTCCAAGGACTAGCGGGACCTACGAGCAGTACTTC. Residues: CASSPRTSGTYEQYF. The chain combines TRBV7-2 with TRBJ2-7; TRBD2 agrees at 12 bases. Germline CDR1 and CDR2: SGHTA and FQGNSA. J gave up 2 bases and V 6 bases, and 5 bases lay outside the gene matches. CDR3 length: 15 amino acids. The full variable domain, its missing parts supplied by reference TRBV7-2 and TRBJ2-7, is GAGVSQSPSNKVTEKGKDVELRCDPISGHTALYWYRQSLGQGLEFLIYFQGNSAPDKSGLPSDRFSAERTGGSVSTLTIQRTQQEDSAVYLCASSPRTSGTYEQYFGPGTRLTVT.

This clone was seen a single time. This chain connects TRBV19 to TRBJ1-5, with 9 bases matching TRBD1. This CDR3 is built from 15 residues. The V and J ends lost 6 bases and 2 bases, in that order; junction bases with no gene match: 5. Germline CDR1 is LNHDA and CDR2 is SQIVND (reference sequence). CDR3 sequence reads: CASRTQGARNQPQHF. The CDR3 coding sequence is TGTGCCAGTAGGACACAGGGGGCTCGCAATCAGCCCCAGCATTTT.

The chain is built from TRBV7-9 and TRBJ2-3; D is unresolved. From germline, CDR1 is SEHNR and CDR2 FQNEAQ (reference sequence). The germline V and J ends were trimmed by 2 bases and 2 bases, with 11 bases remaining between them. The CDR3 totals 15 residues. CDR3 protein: CASSLSGSFTDTQYF. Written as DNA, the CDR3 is TGTGCCAGCAGCTTATCGGGTAGCTTCACAGATACGCAGTATTTT. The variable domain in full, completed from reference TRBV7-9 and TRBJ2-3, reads DTGVSQNPRHKITKRGQNVTFRCDPISEHNRLYWYRQTLGQGPEFLTYFQNEAQLEKSRLLSDRFSAERPKGSFSTLEIQRTEQGDSAMYLCASSLSGSFTDTQYFGPGTRLTVL.

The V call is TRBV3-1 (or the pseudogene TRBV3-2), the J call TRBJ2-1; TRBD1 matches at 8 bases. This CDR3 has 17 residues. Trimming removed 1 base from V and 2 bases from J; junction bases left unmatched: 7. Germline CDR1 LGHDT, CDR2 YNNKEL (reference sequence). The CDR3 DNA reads TGTGCCAGCAGCCAAGGGACAGGGTATGGAGCCTACAATGAGCAGTTCTTC. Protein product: CASSQGTGYGAYNEQFF.

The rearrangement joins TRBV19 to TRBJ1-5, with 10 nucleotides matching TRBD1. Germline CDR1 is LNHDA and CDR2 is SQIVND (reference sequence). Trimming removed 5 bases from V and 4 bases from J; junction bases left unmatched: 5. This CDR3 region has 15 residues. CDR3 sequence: CASSVDRGPNQPQHF. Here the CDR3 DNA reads TGTGCCAGTAGTGTCGACAGGGGGCCGAATCAGCCCCAGCATTTT.

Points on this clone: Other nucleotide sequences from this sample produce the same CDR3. The CDR3 DNA reads TGCAGCGTTGACAGGGCGAACACTGAAGCTTTCTTT. Its translation: CSVDRANTEAFF. The V call is TRBV29-1, the J call TRBJ1-1; possibly TRBD1 for D (5 bases). CDR1 is SQVTM, CDR2 ANQGSEA, per germline. There are 12 residues in the CDR3. The V end was cut by 3 bases, the J end by 1 base, with 6 bases between.

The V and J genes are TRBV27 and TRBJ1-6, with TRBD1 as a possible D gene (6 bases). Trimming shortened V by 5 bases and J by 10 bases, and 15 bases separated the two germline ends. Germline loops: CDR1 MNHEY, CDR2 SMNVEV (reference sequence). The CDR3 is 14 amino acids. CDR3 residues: CASSQRGAKSPLHF. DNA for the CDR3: TGTGCCAGCAGTCAACGGGGGGCGAAGTCACCCCTCCACTTT.

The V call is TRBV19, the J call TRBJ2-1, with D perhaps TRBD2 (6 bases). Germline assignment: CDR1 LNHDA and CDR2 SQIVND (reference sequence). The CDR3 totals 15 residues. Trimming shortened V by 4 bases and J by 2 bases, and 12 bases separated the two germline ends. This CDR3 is CASSSVAGPYNEQFF. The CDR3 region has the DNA TGTGCCAGTAGTAGTGTTGCGGGACCCTACAATGAGCAGTTCTTC.

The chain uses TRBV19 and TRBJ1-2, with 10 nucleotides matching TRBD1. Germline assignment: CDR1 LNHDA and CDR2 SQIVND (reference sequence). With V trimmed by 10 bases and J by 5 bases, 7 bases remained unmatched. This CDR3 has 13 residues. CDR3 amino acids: CATSTGGWYGYTF. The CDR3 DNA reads TGTGCCACCTCGACAGGGGGCTGGTATGGCTACACCTTC.

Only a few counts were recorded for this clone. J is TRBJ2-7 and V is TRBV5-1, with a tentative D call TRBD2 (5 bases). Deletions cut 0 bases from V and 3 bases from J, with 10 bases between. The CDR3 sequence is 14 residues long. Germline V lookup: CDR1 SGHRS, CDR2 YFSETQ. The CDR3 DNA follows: TGCGCCAGCAGCTTGGATCCAGGAGGCTACGAGCAGTACTTC. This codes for CASSLDPGGYEQYF. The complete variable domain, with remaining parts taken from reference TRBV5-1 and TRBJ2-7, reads KAGVTQTPRYLIKTRGQQVTLSCSPISGHRSVSWYQQTPGQGLQFLFEYFSETQRNKGNFPGRFSGRQFSNSRSEMNVSTLELGDSALYLCASSLDPGGYEQYFGPGTRLTVT.

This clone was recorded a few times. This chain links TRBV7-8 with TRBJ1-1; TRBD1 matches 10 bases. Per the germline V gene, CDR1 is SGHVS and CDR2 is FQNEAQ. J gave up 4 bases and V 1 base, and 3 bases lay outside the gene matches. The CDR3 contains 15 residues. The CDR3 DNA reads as TGTGCCAGCAGCTTAGGGGACAGGGGTAGCACTGAAGCTTTCTTT. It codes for CASSLGDRGSTEAFF. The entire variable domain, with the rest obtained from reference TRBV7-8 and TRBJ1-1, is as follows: GAGVSQSPRYKVAKRGQDVALRCDPISGHVSLFWYQQALGQGPEFLTYFQNEAQLDKSGLPSDRFFAERPEGSVSTLKIQRTQQEDSAVYLCASSLGDRGSTEAFFGQGTRLTVV.

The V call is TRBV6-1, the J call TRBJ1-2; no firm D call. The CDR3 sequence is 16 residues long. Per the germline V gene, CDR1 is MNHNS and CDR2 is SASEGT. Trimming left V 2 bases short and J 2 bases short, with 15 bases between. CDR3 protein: CASSEWPTDKNYGYTF. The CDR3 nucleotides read TGTGCCAGCAGTGAATGGCCTACAGACAAGAACTATGGCTACACCTTC.

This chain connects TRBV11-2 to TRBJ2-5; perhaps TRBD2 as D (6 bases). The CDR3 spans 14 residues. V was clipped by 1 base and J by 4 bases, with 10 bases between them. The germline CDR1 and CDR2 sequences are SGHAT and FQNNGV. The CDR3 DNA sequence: TGTGCCAGCAGCTTAGGCGGGACCCGAGAGACCCAGTACTTC. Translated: CASSLGGTRETQYF.

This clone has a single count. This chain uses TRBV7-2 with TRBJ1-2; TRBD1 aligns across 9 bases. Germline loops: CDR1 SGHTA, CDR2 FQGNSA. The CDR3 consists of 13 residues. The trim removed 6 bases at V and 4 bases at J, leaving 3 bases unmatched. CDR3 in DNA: TGTGCCAGCAGTACAGGGGGCAGCTATGGCTACACCTTC. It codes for CASSTGGSYGYTF.

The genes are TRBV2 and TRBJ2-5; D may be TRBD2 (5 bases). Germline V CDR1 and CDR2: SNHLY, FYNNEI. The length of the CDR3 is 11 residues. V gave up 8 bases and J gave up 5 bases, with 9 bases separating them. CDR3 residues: CASQREETQYF. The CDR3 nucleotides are TGTGCCAGCCAGAGGGAGGAGACCCAGTACTTC.

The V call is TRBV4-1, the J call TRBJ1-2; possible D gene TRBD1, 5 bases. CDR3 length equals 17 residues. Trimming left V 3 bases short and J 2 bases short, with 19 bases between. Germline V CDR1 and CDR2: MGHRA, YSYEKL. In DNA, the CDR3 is TGCGCCAGCAGCCATACCGATCCCAGGGCCTTAAACTATGGCTACACCTTC. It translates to CASSHTDPRALNYGYTF.

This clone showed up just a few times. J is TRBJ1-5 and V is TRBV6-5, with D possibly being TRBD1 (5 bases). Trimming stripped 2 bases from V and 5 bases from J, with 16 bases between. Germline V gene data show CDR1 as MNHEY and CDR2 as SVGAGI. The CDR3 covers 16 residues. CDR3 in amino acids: CASSYAAGNRYQPQHF. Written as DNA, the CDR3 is TGTGCCAGCAGTTACGCGGCAGGGAATCGGTATCAGCCCCAGCATTTT.

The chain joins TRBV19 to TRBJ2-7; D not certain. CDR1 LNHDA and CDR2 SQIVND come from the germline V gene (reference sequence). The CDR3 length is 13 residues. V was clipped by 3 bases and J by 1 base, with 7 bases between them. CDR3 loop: CASSMGRSYEQYF. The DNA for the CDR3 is TGTGCCAGTAGTATGGGCAGGTCCTACGAGCAGTACTTC. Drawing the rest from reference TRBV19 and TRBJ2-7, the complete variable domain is DGGITQSPKYLFRKEGQNVTLSCEQNLNHDAMYWYRQDPGQGLRLIYYSQIVNDFQKGDIAEGYSVSREKKESFPLTVTSAQKNPTAFYLCASSMGRSYEQYFGPGTRLTVT.

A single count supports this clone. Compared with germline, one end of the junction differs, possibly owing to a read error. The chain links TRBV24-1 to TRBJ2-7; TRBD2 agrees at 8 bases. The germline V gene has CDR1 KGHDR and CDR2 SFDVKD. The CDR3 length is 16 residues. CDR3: CATSDWAGGTPYVQYF. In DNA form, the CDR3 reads TGTGCCACCAGTGATTGGGCGGGGGGAACGCCATACGTGCAGTACTTC.

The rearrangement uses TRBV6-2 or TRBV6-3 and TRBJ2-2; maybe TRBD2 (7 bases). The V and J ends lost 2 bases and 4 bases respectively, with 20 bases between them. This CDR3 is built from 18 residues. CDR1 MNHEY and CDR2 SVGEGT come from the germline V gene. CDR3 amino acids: CASSYPPAGAGSTGELFF. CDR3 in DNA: TGTGCCAGCAGTTACCCCCCGGCGGGGGCCGGTAGCACCGGGGAGCTGTTTTTT.

CDR3 coding DNA: TGTGCCAGTAGTCGGGGGGCCCGTCCCTACGAGCAGTACTTC. Protein sequence: CASSRGARPYEQYF. The V gene is TRBV19, the J gene TRBJ2-7, with a weak D call TRBD2 (7 bases). Trimming stripped 5 bases from V and 2 bases from J, with 13 bases between. The length of the CDR3 is 14 residues. Germline CDR1 reads LNHDA; CDR2 reads SQIVND (reference sequence).

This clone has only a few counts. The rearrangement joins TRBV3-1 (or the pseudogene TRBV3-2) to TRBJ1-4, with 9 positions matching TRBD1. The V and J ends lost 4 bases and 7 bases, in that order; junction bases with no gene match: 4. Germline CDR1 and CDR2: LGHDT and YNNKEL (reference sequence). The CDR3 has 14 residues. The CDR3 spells CASSRQGDREKLFF. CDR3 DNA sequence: TGTGCCAGCAGCCGACAGGGGGATCGTGAAAAACTGTTTTTT.

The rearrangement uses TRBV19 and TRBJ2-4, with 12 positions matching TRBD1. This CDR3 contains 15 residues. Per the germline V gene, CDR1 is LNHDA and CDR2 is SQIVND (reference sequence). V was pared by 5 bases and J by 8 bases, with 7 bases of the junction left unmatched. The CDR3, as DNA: TGTGCCAGTAGTCCCGGGACAGGGGGCTTGTACATTCAGTACTTC. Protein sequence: CASSPGTGGLYIQYF. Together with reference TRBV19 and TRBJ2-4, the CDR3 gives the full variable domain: DGGITQSPKYLFRKEGQNVTLSCEQNLNHDAMYWYRQDPGQGLRLIYYSQIVNDFQKGDIAEGYSVSREKKESFPLTVTSAQKNPTAFYLCASSPGTGGLYIQYFGAGTRLSVL.

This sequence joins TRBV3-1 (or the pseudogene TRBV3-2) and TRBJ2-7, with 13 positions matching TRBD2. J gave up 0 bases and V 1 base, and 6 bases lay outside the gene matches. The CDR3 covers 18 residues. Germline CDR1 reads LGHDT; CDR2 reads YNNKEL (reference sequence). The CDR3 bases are TGTGCCAGCAGCCAAGTGCGACTAGCGGGAGGAAGCTCCTACGAGCAGTACTTC. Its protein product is CASSQVRLAGGSSYEQYF.

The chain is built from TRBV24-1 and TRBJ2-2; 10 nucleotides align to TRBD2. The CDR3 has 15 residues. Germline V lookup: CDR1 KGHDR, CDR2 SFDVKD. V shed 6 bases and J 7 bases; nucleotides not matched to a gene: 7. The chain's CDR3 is CATSYGAGGHGELFF. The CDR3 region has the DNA TGTGCCACCAGTTACGGAGCGGGAGGGCACGGGGAGCTGTTTTTT.